Listed here are 5 T cell receptor beta chains from one sample, sequenced in a study of long-term antiretroviral therapy in people with HIV. At the survey level, the v3.0 immunoSEQ assay was run. Profiled with immunoSEQ multiplex PCR; TCRdb holds only in-frame clones, not every one. The table shows some 21,000 clones, with 87% occurring only once. The specimen comprised unsorted PBMCs, sampled 0.2 years before starting antiretroviral therapy. These receptors were collected from a man aged 18-30 years with HIV.

J is TRBJ1-1 and V is TRBV28; D gene unclear. CDR1 is MDHEN and CDR2 is SYDVKM in the germline V gene. The CDR3 runs to 11 residues. Trimming removed 4 bases from V and 5 bases from J, with 5 bases in between. The CDR3 reads CASSSSTEAFF. CDR3 DNA sequence: TGTGCCAGCAGTTCTTCAACTGAAGCTTTCTTT. Combining the CDR3 with reference TRBV28 and TRBJ1-1 gives the whole variable domain DVKVTQSSRYLVKRTGEKVFLECVQDMDHENMFWYRQDPGLGLRLIYFSYDVKMKEKGDIPEGYSVSREKKERFSLILESASTNQTSMYLCASSSSTEAFFGQGTRLTVV.

This clone appeared a single time. The rearrangement links TRBV5-1 to TRBJ2-3, with 8 bases that match TRBD2. CDR3 length: 15 amino acids. The V gene's germline CDR1 is SGHRS and CDR2 YFSETQ. V lost 2 bases to trimming and J lost 3 bases; unmatched junction nucleotides: 5. The CDR3 spells CASSLTSGLTDTQYF. Written as DNA, the CDR3 is TGCGCCAGCAGCTTAACTAGCGGACTAACAGATACGCAGTATTTT.

The chain has TRBV6-5 and TRBJ2-5; 7 bases agree with TRBD1. V was pared by 5 bases and J by 9 bases, with 12 bases of the junction left unmatched. Germline assignment: CDR1 MNHEY and CDR2 SVGAGI. The CDR3 has 14 residues. CDR3 nucleotides: TGTGCCAGCAGTCCCGCTACAGGGGACCAGGCCCAGTACTTC. Translating gives CASSPATGDQAQYF.

The chain carries TRBV5-5 and TRBJ2-3; D perhaps matches TRBD1 (6 bases). Trimming stripped 5 bases from V and 2 bases from J, with 12 bases between. Germline V CDR1 and CDR2: SGHKS, YYEKEE (reference sequence). This CDR3 has 14 residues. The chain's CDR3 is CASSTRTVTDTQYF. The CDR3 DNA sequence: TGTGCCAGCAGTACTCGGACAGTCACAGATACGCAGTATTTT.

The gene calls are TRBV4-3 and TRBJ1-2; D uncertain. This CDR3 is built from 14 residues. Per germline, CDR1 LGHNA and CDR2 YSLEER. V lost 0 bases to trimming and J lost 5 bases, with 10 bases between them. The CDR3 DNA follows: TGCGCCAGCAGCCAAGATTTGAACCTATATGGCTACACCTTC. It encodes CASSQDLNLYGYTF.